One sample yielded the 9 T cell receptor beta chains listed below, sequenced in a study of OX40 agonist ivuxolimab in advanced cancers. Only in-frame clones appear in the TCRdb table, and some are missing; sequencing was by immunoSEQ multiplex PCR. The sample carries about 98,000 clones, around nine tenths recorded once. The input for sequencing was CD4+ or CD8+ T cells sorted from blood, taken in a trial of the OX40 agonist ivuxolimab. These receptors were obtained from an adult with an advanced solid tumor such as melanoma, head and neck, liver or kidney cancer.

The CDR3 DNA follows: TGTGCCAGCTCACTCGAGAACAGGGGTGTAGGGGAGCAGTACTTC. Its translation: CASSLENRGVGEQYF. The chain joins TRBV18 to TRBJ2-7; 7 nucleotides match TRBD1. Unmatched junction bases numbered 13, after V lost 4 bases and J lost 7 bases. Germline CDR1 is KGHSH and CDR2 is LQKENI. This CDR3 has 15 amino acids. Full variable domain (remainder filled in from reference TRBV18 and TRBJ2-7): NAGVMQNPRHLVRRRGQEARLRCSPMKGHSHVYWYRQLPEEGLKFMVYLQKENIIDESGMPKERFSAEFPKEGPSILRIQQVVRGDSAAYFCASSLENRGVGEQYFGPGTRLTVT.

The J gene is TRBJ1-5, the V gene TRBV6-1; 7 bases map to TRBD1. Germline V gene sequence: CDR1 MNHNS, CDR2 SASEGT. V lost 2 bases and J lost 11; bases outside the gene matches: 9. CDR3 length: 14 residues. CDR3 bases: TGTGCCAGCAGTGAATCGAAGGGGGCAGGGTCCCAGCATTTT. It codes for CASSESKGAGSQHF.

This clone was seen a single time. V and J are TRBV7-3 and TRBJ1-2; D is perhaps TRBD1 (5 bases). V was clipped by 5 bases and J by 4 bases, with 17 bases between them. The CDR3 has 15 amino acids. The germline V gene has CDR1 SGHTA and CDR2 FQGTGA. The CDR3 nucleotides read TGTGCCAGCAGCCCGGGGGGGACCGGGGCCTATGGCTACACCTTC. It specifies CASSPGGTGAYGYTF.

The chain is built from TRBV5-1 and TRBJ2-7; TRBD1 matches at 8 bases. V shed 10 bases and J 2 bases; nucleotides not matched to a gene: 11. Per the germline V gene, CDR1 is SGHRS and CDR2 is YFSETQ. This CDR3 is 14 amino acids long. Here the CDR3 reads CASSGQGRTYEQYF. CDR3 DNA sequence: TGCGCCTCGTCCGGACAGGGCAGGACCTACGAGCAGTACTTC.

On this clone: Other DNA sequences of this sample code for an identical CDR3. As DNA, the CDR3 is TGTGCCAGCAGCTCAGACAGCTCTGGAAACACCATATATTTT. This codes for CASSSDSSGNTIYF. V and J are TRBV5-4 and TRBJ1-3; TRBD1 might be the D (5 bases). Looked up from germline, CDR1 is SGHNT and CDR2 is YYREEE (reference sequence). This CDR3 spans 14 amino acids. V lost 3 bases to trimming and J lost 0 bases, with 7 bases between them.

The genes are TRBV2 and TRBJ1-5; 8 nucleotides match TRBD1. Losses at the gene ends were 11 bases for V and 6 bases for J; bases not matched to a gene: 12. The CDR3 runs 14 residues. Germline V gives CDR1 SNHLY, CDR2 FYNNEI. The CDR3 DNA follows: TGTGCCTCCCAGGTACGACAGGGGACTCAGCCCCAGCATTTT. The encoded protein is CASQVRQGTQPQHF.

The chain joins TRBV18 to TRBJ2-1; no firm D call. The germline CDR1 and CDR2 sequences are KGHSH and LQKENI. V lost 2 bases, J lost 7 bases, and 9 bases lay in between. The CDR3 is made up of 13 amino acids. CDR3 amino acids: CASSPNGRNEQFF. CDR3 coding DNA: TGTGCCAGCTCACCAAATGGCCGGAATGAGCAGTTCTTC.

The CDR3 DNA reads as TGTGCCAGCAGTTTCCGGGACAGGGGGCGCGCCGGGGAGCTGTTTTTT. This codes for CASSFRDRGRAGELFF. This chain uses TRBV27 with TRBJ2-2; 12 nucleotides line up with TRBD1. The CDR3 loop spans 16 amino acids. The J segment lost 6 bases and the V segment lost 3 bases, leaving 5 bases of the junction unmatched. Looked up from germline, CDR1 is MNHEY and CDR2 is SMNVEV (reference sequence).

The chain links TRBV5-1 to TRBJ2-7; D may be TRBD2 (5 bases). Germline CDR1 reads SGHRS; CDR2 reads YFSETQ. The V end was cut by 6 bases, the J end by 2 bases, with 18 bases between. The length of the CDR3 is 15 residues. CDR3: CASNRGEQRTYEQYF. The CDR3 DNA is TGCGCCAGCAATCGTGGGGAGCAACGAACCTACGAGCAGTACTTC.